The source of this TCR beta chain is a study of blood T cell repertoires in COVID-19. As for the study in general: T cells, B-cell-depleted T cells, or PBMCs supplied cDNA or gDNA.

CDR1 and CDR2 (germline): WNHNN, SYGVQD (reference sequence). V was pared by 4 bases and J by 4 bases, with 7 bases between. This CDR3 is 12 amino acids long. In the study's own analysis: Amplification from reference gene primers served as the basis for estimated nucleated cell counts. Assay used: immunoSEQ multiplex PCR; TCRdb lists only in-frame clones, some missing. From that table come the V and J calls and clone size; the DNA was used to work out D and trimming. The sample includes approximately 250,000 clones, around 86% of them seen just once. This clone has a single count. This chain uses TRBV10-1 with TRBJ1-1; D call uncertain. This clonotype was sampled from a woman older than 75 with COVID-19, enrolled during active disease. Specimen: peripheral blood. CDR3 sequence: CASSGLLTEAFF. The DNA for the CDR3 is TGCGCCAGCAGTGGACTCCTCACTGAAGCTTTCTTT.